The sequence of this T cell receptor (beta chain) was determined in a study of shared clonotypes between healthy human individuals. CDR3 size: 14 residues. The germline V gene has CDR1 SNHLY and CDR2 FYNNEI. The V end was cut by 6 bases, the J end by 2 bases, with 14 bases between. Sequenced by immunoSEQ multiplex PCR; TCRdb stores in-frame clones only, minus some. The data show 2,500,000 or so clones, with roughly 92% seen just once and 0.37% held by the top ten. This sequence originates from a man younger than 35 in good health. Some clones in this sample may be carry-over from other donors' samples. V and J are TRBV2 and TRBJ2-7; TRBD2 might be the D (6 bases). The specimen sequenced was naive CD4+ T cells from PBMCs. Subset indicated: CD45RA+ positively selected. The CDR3 region has the DNA TGTGCCAGCAGGGAGGGTAGCGGAGCCTACGAGCAGTACTTC. Its protein is CASREGSGAYEQYF. Looking up the rest from reference TRBV2 and TRBJ2-7 gives the full variable domain: EPEVTQTPSHQVTQMGQEVILRCVPISNHLYFYWYRQILGQKVEFLVSFYNNEISEKSEIFDDQFSVERPDGSNFTLKIRSTKLEDSAMYFCASREGSGAYEQYFGPGTRLTVT.